A single sample is the source of the 21 T cell receptor beta chains below, sequenced in a study of blood T cells in healthy people across ages. Sample-barcoded 5' priming and a J-beta primer mix drove a second PCR of about 6 to 12 cycles. TCRdb reanalysed the 5' RACE reads using MiXCR and keeps one entry per CDR3 protein. The sample lists around 1,500,000 distinct CDR3 sequences; roughly 27% were seen once. Sequenced input: blood. The receptors shown here come from a woman aged 25-40 years in good health.

In this sample, this clonotype turned up a few times. The CDR3 DNA reads TGCGCCAGCAGCCAAGATTTGGATAGCGGGGAGACCCAGTACTTC. It is translated as CASSQDLDSGETQYF. The V and J genes are TRBV4-3 and TRBJ2-5; 7 nucleotides match TRBD2. J was trimmed by 5 bases and V by 0 bases; bases with no gene match: 6. The germline V gene has CDR1 LGHNA and CDR2 YSLEER. This CDR3 has 15 amino acids.

The chain couples TRBV20-1 to TRBJ1-1; 10 nucleotides align to TRBD1. The CDR3 consists of 14 residues. With 4 bases clipped from V and 6 bases from J, the junction kept 8 bases outside the gene matches. CDR1 and CDR2 (germline): DFQATT, SNEGSKA (reference sequence). CDR3 sequence (DNA): TGCAGTGCTATCCCGGGACAGGGGAGGGCTGAAGCTTTCTTT. The encoded protein is CSAIPGQGRAEAFF.

This clonotype was detected a few times. The chain has TRBV3-1 and TRBJ1-5; 7 nucleotides match TRBD1. Germline CDR1 reads LGHDT; CDR2 reads YNNKEL (reference sequence). The CDR3 is 15 residues long. Losses at the gene ends were 0 bases for V and 7 bases for J; bases not matched to a gene: 6. The DNA of the CDR3 is TGTGCCAGCAGCCAAGATTCGACAGGGAGACAGCCCCAGCATTTT. Translation: CASSQDSTGRQPQHF.

This clonotype turned up a few times. This chain joins TRBV6-4 and TRBJ1-1; possibly TRBD1 for D (5 bases). Trimming stripped 8 bases from V and 12 bases from J, with 10 bases between. In germline, CDR1 is MRHNA, CDR2 SNTAGT. The CDR3 is 9 residues long. This CDR3 is CASGRGSFF. The CDR3, as DNA: TGTGCCAGCGGACGGGGGTCTTTCTTT.

This clonotype was detected ten times or more. This chain uses TRBV5-5 with TRBJ2-7; D might be TRBD1 or TRBD2, each matching 5 bases. Per the germline V gene, CDR1 is SGHKS and CDR2 is YYEKEE (reference sequence). The V end lost 3 bases, the J end lost 4 bases, and 17 bases lay between the germline ends. This CDR3 spans 15 amino acids. The CDR3 sequence: CASSSFPGRQYEQYF. The DNA of the CDR3 is TGTGCCAGCAGCTCTTTTCCGGGACGGCAGTACGAGCAGTACTTC.

This clonotype has a count of ten or more. This sequence joins TRBV7-9 and TRBJ2-7; unclear D gene. V lost 7 bases to trimming and J lost 4 bases, with 11 bases between them. Germline CDR1 and CDR2: SEHNR and FQNEAQ (reference sequence). This CDR3 has 12 amino acids. The CDR3 protein is CASILNLYEQYF. CDR3 nucleotides: TGTGCCAGCATCTTGAATTTGTACGAGCAGTACTTC.

CDR3 coding DNA: TGCGCCAGCAGCCTCCGACAGGCCAATAATTCACCCCTCCACTTT. Its protein product is CASSLRQANNSPLHF. This chain joins TRBV4-1 and TRBJ1-6, with D tentatively TRBD1 (6 bases). The CDR3 runs to 15 residues. The germline gives CDR1 MGHRA, CDR2 YSYEKL. V lost 4 bases and J 5 bases, leaving 12 bases between the germline ends.

In its sample, this clonotype was seen many times. V usage is TRBV12-3 or TRBV12-4 and J usage is TRBJ2-5, with D maybe TRBD2 (6 bases). The CDR3 length is 16 residues. The V end was cut by 7 bases, the J end by 5 bases, with 23 bases between. The CDR3 nucleotides are TGTGCCAGCACGCCTCAATACTTGGGGGGAGGTGAGACCCAGTACTTC. This encodes CASTPQYLGGGETQYF.

V and J are TRBV9 and TRBJ1-2; no clear D. Trimming cost V 3 bases and J 8 bases, with 20 bases left between them. Germline V gene lookup returns CDR1 SGDLS and CDR2 YYNGEE. The CDR3 is made up of 15 amino acids. CDR3 in DNA: TGTGCCAGCAGCGCTACCTTGGATACTATGGTGGGCTACACCTTC. Translated, it gives CASSATLDTMVGYTF.

In the case of this clonotype: A much larger clonotype is one base distant, so this may be a read error. The CDR3 does not close with the conserved phenylalanine or tryptophan, likely indicating a read error. This sequence joins TRBV12-3 or TRBV12-4 and TRBJ2-1, with D possibly TRBD1 on 6 matching bases. The V end was cut by 8 bases, the J end by 10 bases, with 6 bases between. CDR3 size: 9 residues. CDR3 sequence (DNA): TGTGCCAGCGGGGGCGAGCAGTTCTTA. This encodes CASGGEQFL.

The chain has TRBV20-1 and TRBJ2-3, with 9 nucleotides matching TRBD2. Per the germline V gene, CDR1 is DFQATT and CDR2 is SNEGSKA (reference sequence). This CDR3 has 16 residues. Trimming took 0 bases from V and 3 from J; bases not matched to a gene: 7. CDR3 residues: CSARDRGRALTDTQYF. CDR3 sequence (DNA): TGCAGTGCTAGAGATCGCGGGAGGGCCCTTACAGATACGCAGTATTTT.

The chain carries TRBV10-3 and TRBJ2-1; D is perhaps TRBD1 or TRBD2 (6 bases each). CDR3 length: 14 amino acids. Germline V CDR1 and CDR2: ENHRY, SYGVKD. Trimming cost V 10 bases and J 7 bases, with 20 bases left between them. CDR3 coding DNA: TGTGCCACAATCGGGGGTCAGGGGAGTAATGAGCAGTTCTTC. Encoded protein: CATIGGQGSNEQFF.

This clonotype was recorded at least ten times. CDR3 nucleotide sequence: TGCAGTCCTGCAGGCGGGGACAGTAAAAGAGGACTAGCTGACGAGCAGTACTTC. Protein: CSPAGGDSKRGLADEQYF. The chain links TRBV20-1 to TRBJ2-7; possible D gene TRBD2, 8 bases. From germline, CDR1 is DFQATT and CDR2 SNEGSKA (reference sequence). This CDR3 has 18 amino acids. Trimming took 8 bases from V and 5 from J, leaving 34 bases between them.

The V gene is TRBV19, the J gene TRBJ2-1; perhaps TRBD1 as D (5 bases). Trimming took off 6 bases at V and 9 bases at J, with 21 bases between the two ends. Per germline, CDR1 LNHDA and CDR2 SQIVND (reference sequence). The CDR3 is 15 amino acids. The CDR3: CASSSSPRGKSEQFF. The CDR3, as DNA: TGTGCCAGTAGCTCATCGCCTAGGGGAAAGAGTGAGCAGTTCTTC.

This clonotype was observed many times. The chain uses TRBV3-1 and TRBJ2-7; 10 bases are shared with TRBD1. Germline lookup yields CDR1 LGHDT and CDR2 YNNKEL (reference sequence). V gave up 6 bases and J gave up 5 bases; unmatched junction bases: 4. The CDR3 has 13 residues. CDR3 nucleotide sequence: TGTGCCAGCAGTCGACAGGGGGCGAACGAGCAGTACTTC. Protein: CASSRQGANEQYF.

This chain joins TRBV5-6 and TRBJ2-3, with D possibly being TRBD2 (5 bases). The V end was cut by 4 bases, the J end by 9 bases, with 12 bases between. The length of the CDR3 is 12 residues. From germline, CDR1 is SGHDT and CDR2 YYEEEE. In nucleotides, the CDR3 is TGTGCCAGCAGCCGAGACTATGCGACGCAGTATTTT. Translated: CASSRDYATQYF.

The chain joins TRBV7-2 to TRBJ2-5; TRBD2 agrees at 10 bases. Germline assignment: CDR1 SGHTA and CDR2 FQGNSA. The ends lost 4 bases at V and 4 bases at J; junction bases unmatched: 9. This CDR3 comprises 16 residues. CDR3 coding DNA: TGTGCCAGCAGCTCGCGCACTAGCGGGGATATAGAGACCCAGTACTTC. The encoded protein is CASSSRTSGDIETQYF.

In this sample, this clonotype turned up a few times. CDR3 nucleotides: TGTGCCAGCAGCTTGCTGGGGACACCTAACACCGGGGAGCTGTTTTTT. Protein sequence: CASSLLGTPNTGELFF. This chain links TRBV5-6 with TRBJ2-2; TRBD1 might be the D (6 bases). The CDR3 covers 16 residues. Germline loops: CDR1 SGHDT, CDR2 YYEEEE. The V and J ends lost 1 base and 2 bases respectively, with 12 bases between them.

The rearrangement uses TRBV10-3 and TRBJ1-1, with TRBD1 matching 8 bases. The germline gives CDR1 ENHRY, CDR2 SYGVKD. The CDR3 has 14 residues. Germline trimming cut 6 bases from V and 4 bases from J; bases unmatched to any gene: 7. CDR3 DNA: TGTGCCATCAGCCCAGGGGGCCGGGGCACTGAAGCTTTCTTT. This gives the protein CAISPGGRGTEAFF.

This clonotype occurred many times. The chain couples TRBV20-1 to TRBJ2-7; 7 nucleotides agree with TRBD2. CDR3 length equals 14 residues. After removal of 2 bases from V and 0 bases from J, the junction contained 4 bases not matched to a gene. The V gene's germline CDR1 is DFQATT and CDR2 SNEGSKA (reference sequence). This CDR3 is CSARPSGLSYEQYF. The CDR3 DNA is TGCAGTGCTAGACCTAGCGGCCTCTCCTACGAGCAGTACTTC.

This clonotype was counted between two and nine times. The genes are TRBV20-1 and TRBJ2-1; D tentatively reads TRBD1 or TRBD2 (6 bases each). The CDR3 extends over 15 amino acids. The V end was cut by 6 bases, the J end by 4 bases, with 19 bases between. Germline CDR1 is DFQATT and CDR2 is SNEGSKA (reference sequence). In DNA, the CDR3 is TGCAGTGCCCCCGGGGGCAGGGGAAATTACAATGAGCAGTTCTTC. This sequence encodes CSAPGGRGNYNEQFF.